This T cell receptor (beta chain) comes out of a study of blood T cell repertoires in COVID-19 (TCRdb year 2020). Regarding the study in general: Samples from collaborators originated in the United States, Italy and Spain and spanned both the acute and convalescent phases of COVID-19. The prospective study material was composed of cDNA or gDNA derived from T cells, B-cell-depleted T cells, or PBMCs. The dataset comprised deeply sampled blood TCRbeta repertoires from subjects exposed to, actively infected with, or recovered from COVID-19. The repertoires were made available in a free public database intended to serve as a resource for research on the immune response to SARS-CoV-2. Samples were obtained from the ongoing ImmuneRACE study (first 160 participants) and from over 1,000 subjects provided by 6 global collaborators. Sample metadata almost always included a de-identified subject ID, COVID-19 status, age in years and sex. Where available, HLA class I and class II types were obtained from metadata supplied by the sample provider rather than from assay-based typing.

Participants in the prospective study were enrolled through a virtual design, were aged 18 to 89 years, and lived in roughly 24 United States geographic areas. To assign participants to cohorts, the prospective study relied on clinical history that participants themselves reported in a screening survey and a study questionnaire. For ImmuneRACE Cohort 3, a participant was defined as recovered based on two consecutive negative NP/OP PCR tests, clearance by a healthcare professional, or resolution of symptoms. Each participant in the prospective study had whole blood, serum and a nasopharyngeal or oropharyngeal swab collected by mobile phlebotomists. Over an approximately two-month period, participants in the prospective study had the option of providing additional blood draws and questionnaires. Prospective study blood samples were shipped either frozen or at room temperature before DNA extraction.

Results the study describes overall, beyond this receptor: The amount of clinical and demographic metadata varied by source and participant and was provided uncurated.

The immunoSEQ Assay, a bias-controlled multiplex PCR, was used to amplify TCRbeta CDR3 regions from genomic DNA. In the original analysis: The number of nucleated cells in each sample was estimated by amplification of reference gene primers within the assay. To quantify the absolute abundance of each unique TCRbeta CDR3 rearrangement, sequence reads were collapsed and filtered. For each sample, productive Simpson clonality was calculated as the square root of Simpson's diversity index over productive rearrangements. TCRdb limited this immuneACCESS table to in-frame rearrangements with V and J called. A share of clones is missing; checked studies link under half to unresolved V genes, and the rest is unexplained. V, J and clone size reflect that table, while D and trimming were determined from the DNA. Recorded for this sample are 150,000 to 200,000 clones; approximately 82% of them occurred a single time. 15% to 20% of the sample is taken by the ten largest.

With respect to this clone: No antigen is known for it. It has no much larger one-base neighbor in the sample; base qualities were not kept.

The sequence came from a man aged 55 to 70 who had recovered from COVID-19. The source material was PBMCs or T cells enriched from blood (not recorded which).

The nucleotides read TGTGCCAGCAGTTTTGATTGGTCAGGTGAGCAGTACTTC. Its protein product is CASSFDWSGEQYF. Rearrangement joined TRBV28 to TRBJ2-7; the D gene assignment is ambiguous. The germline V gene encodes CDR1 MDHEN and CDR2 SYDVKM. V is clipped by 3 bases and J by 7 bases, and the sequence between their germline boundaries is 13 bases long. The CDR3 holds 13 amino acids from the cysteine to the phenylalanine. Only the CDR3 DNA is retained, 39 bases long and in frame from the first base. With the portions outside the CDR3 filled from the reference TRBV28 and TRBJ2-7 genes, the complete variable region becomes DVKVTQSSRYLVKRTGEKVFLECVQDMDHENMFWYRQDPGLGLRLIYFSYDVKMKEKGDIPEGYSVSREKKERFSLILESASTNQTSMYLCASSFDWSGEQYFGPGTRLTVT.